Listed below are T cell receptor beta chains from one sample, sequenced in a study of identical twins. Via MiXCR, TCRdb re-called the 5' RACE reads, giving one row per CDR3 protein. The sample holds 500,000 or so distinct CDR3 sequences, more than 13% seen once. This sample also appeared in a second study, on yellow fever vaccine responses in identical twins.

What was sequenced was CD4+ T cells sorted from blood. The receptors here all came from a woman aged 18-29 years in good health. CDR3s include the opening cysteine and the closing phenylalanine or tryptophan. Each record gives: V gene, D gene, J gene, clone size, CDR3 protein, CDR3 DNA. The D gene is left open where the match is weak. The size field is filled for only some rows; it gives once, few, many or a size class.

TRBV6-1	TRBD2	TRBJ2-7	few	CASSAAAAGVPYEQYF	TGTGCCAGCAGTGCCGCTGCAGCGGGAGTACCCTACGAGCAGTACTTC
TRBV20-1	TRBD2	TRBJ2-7	many	CSAGTSGTYEQYF	TGCAGTGCCGGGACTAGCGGGACATACGAGCAGTACTTC
TRBV20-1	-	TRBJ1-4	few	CSARSGGTFF	TGCAGTGCTAGATCTGGCGGAACGTTTTTT
TRBV28	TRBD2	TRBJ2-5	-	CASNLEASGGLQETQYF	TGTGCCAGCAACCTCGAGGCTAGCGGGGGCCTCCAAGAGACCCAGTACTTC
TRBV2	-	TRBJ2-1	few	CASSPPDSPKQFF	TGTGCCAGCAGTCCCCCGGACAGCCCTAAGCAGTTCTTC
TRBV3-1	TRBD1	TRBJ2-1	-	CASSQDLGGQGTYNEQFF	TGTGCCAGCAGCCAAGATTTAGGGGGACAGGGAACGTACAATGAGCAGTTCTTC
TRBV20-1	-	TRBJ1-2	-	CSEVDKGNYGYTF	TGCAGTGAGGTCGACAAGGGGAACTATGGCTACACCTTC
TRBV7-6	TRBD1	TRBJ1-1	-	CASSVRTGLLTEAFF	TGTGCCAGCAGCGTTAGGACAGGGCTTTTAACTGAAGCTTTCTTT
TRBV12-3/TRBV12-4	-	TRBJ2-3	few	CASSTNRAEDTDTQYF	TGTGCCAGCAGTACGAACCGGGCCGAAGACACAGATACGCAGTATTTT
TRBV15	-	TRBJ2-3	-	CATSRGSDTDTQYF	TGTGCCACCAGCAGGGGATCAGACACAGATACGCAGTATTTT
TRBV12-3/TRBV12-4	-	TRBJ2-3	-	CASSPILLDTQYF	TGTGCCAGCAGCCCCATACTTTTAGATACGCAGTATTTT
TRBV20-1	TRBD1	TRBJ2-7	-	CSARDAGTGFTYEQYF	TGCAGTGCTAGAGACGCCGGGACAGGGTTTACCTACGAGCAGTACTTC
TRBV11-2	-	TRBJ2-1	-	CASSSPVASSYNEQFF	TGTGCCAGCAGCTCCCCGGTAGCTAGCTCCTACAATGAGCAGTTCTTC
TRBV29-1	-	TRBJ1-2	few	CSVEPDSPNYGYTF	TGCAGCGTTGAACCGGACAGCCCTAACTATGGCTACACCTTC
TRBV7-2	-	TRBJ2-7	few	CASTPPGSYEQYF	TGTGCCAGCACTCCCCCGGGCTCCTACGAGCAGTACTTC
TRBV5-1	TRBD1	TRBJ2-3	few	CASSTRTGGSTDTQYF	TGCGCCAGCAGTACCCGGACAGGGGGATCCACAGATACGCAGTATTTT
TRBV9	TRBD1	TRBJ1-1	-	CASSVDSGQGFGNTEAFF	TGTGCCAGCAGCGTAGACTCGGGACAGGGGTTTGGGAACACTGAAGCTTTCTTT
TRBV20-1	-	TRBJ2-3	-	CSASERSDTQYF	TGCAGTGCTAGTGAACGCAGCGATACGCAGTATTTT
TRBV6-5	-	TRBJ2-1	-	CASSYWSGTGNEQFF	TGTGCCAGCAGTTACTGGTCGGGAACGGGTAATGAGCAGTTCTTC
TRBV30	TRBD2	TRBJ2-3	-	CAWNGGGGSDTQYF	TGTGCCTGGAACGGGGGGGGAGGATCAGATACGCAGTATTTT
TRBV5-1	TRBD1	TRBJ2-5	-	CASSQTLGQGVQETQYF	TGCGCCAGCAGCCAGACTCTCGGACAGGGAGTACAAGAGACCCAGTACTTC
TRBV29-1	-	TRBJ2-2	-	CSVGSGQAGELFF	TGCAGCGTTGGGTCAGGCCAGGCCGGGGAGCTGTTTTTT
TRBV7-9	TRBD2	TRBJ2-7	-	CASSLGRGNEQYF	TGTGCCAGCAGCTTGGGGCGGGGGAACGAGCAGTACTTC
TRBV2	TRBD2	TRBJ2-5	-	CASSELRLARLETQYF	TGTGCCAGCAGTGAACTGAGACTAGCGCGTCTGGAGACCCAGTACTTC
TRBV20-1	-	TRBJ2-7	-	CSANVGQNYEQYF	TGCAGTGCTAACGTCGGACAGAACTACGAGCAGTACTTC
TRBV30	-	TRBJ2-5	-	CAWSGRTIQETQYF	TGTGCCTGGAGTGGACGGACAATCCAAGAGACCCAGTACTTC
TRBV27	-	TRBJ2-7	few	CASSPRGVYEQYF	TGTGCCAGCAGTCCCAGAGGGGTCTACGAGCAGTACTTC
TRBV6-5	TRBD1	TRBJ2-3	few	CASRRTGGTQYF	TGTGCCAGCAGGCGGACAGGGGGAACGCAGTATTTT
TRBV5-1	TRBD1	TRBJ2-7	few	CASSLRGGPPYEQYF	TGCGCCAGCAGCTTGAGAGGGGGCCCCCCCTACGAGCAGTACTTC
TRBV21-1	-	TRBJ2-7	-	CASSRGRVFGQYF	TGTGCCAGCAGCAGGGGCAGGGTATTTGGGCAGTACTTC
TRBV7-9	TRBD1	TRBJ1-2	few	CASSKDPGQGWDGYTF	TGTGCCAGCAGCAAAGACCCGGGACAGGGTTGGGATGGCTACACCTTC
TRBV20-1	-	TRBJ2-7	-	CSARGISGLYEQYF	TGCAGTGCTAGAGGAATAAGCGGCCTCTACGAGCAGTACTTC
TRBV5-1	TRBD2	TRBJ2-3	-	CASRLLAGGKDTQYF	TGCGCCAGCAGACTACTAGCGGGGGGGAAAGATACGCAGTATTTT
TRBV15	-	TRBJ1-4	few	CATSRDLYADRANEKLFF	TGTGCCACCAGCAGAGATCTGTACGCGGACAGAGCTAATGAAAAACTGTTTTTT
TRBV6-5	-	TRBJ1-4	-	CASSYTLPSATNEKLFF	TGTGCCAGCAGTTACACGCTTCCCTCGGCAACTAATGAAAAACTGTTTTTT
TRBV5-1	-	TRBJ2-1	-	CASSPPTSLWFF	TGCGCCAGCAGCCCCCCGACTAGTCTATGGTTCTTC
TRBV10-3	-	TRBJ2-2	many	CAISVRAGNTGELFF	TGTGCCATCAGTGTTCGTGCGGGAAACACCGGGGAGCTGTTTTTT
TRBV29-1	TRBD2	TRBJ2-2	few	CSGGSGGGTGELFF	TGCAGCGGGGGAAGCGGGGGAGGCACCGGGGAGCTGTTTTTT
TRBV10-3	TRBD1	TRBJ2-7	few	CAISAMTGEHYEQYF	TGTGCCATCAGTGCCATGACAGGGGAGCATTACGAGCAGTACTTC
TRBV4-1	TRBD1	TRBJ2-1	-	CASSQDSGQGYNEQFF	TGCGCCAGCAGCCAAGATTCGGGACAGGGGTACAATGAGCAGTTCTTC
TRBV2	-	TRBJ2-7	-	CASSQSDGPYEQYF	TGTGCCAGCAGCCAATCGGACGGACCCTACGAGCAGTACTTC
TRBV11-2	-	TRBJ2-1	-	CASSLVYVVTDTTIYNEQFF	TGTGCCAGCAGCTTAGTTTATGTTGTGACAGACACAACGATATACAATGAGCAGTTCTTC
TRBV7-9	-	TRBJ1-1	-	CASSLYREDTEAFF	TGTGCCAGCAGCTTATACAGGGAGGACACTGAAGCTTTCTTT
TRBV7-9	-	TRBJ2-3	few	CASSFRRTPLSTDTQYF	TGTGCCAGCAGCTTTCGAAGGACCCCCCTTAGCACAGATACGCAGTATTTT
TRBV5-6	-	TRBJ2-1	-	CASSRSGRGNEQFF	TGTGCCAGCAGCCGGAGCGGCCGGGGCAATGAGCAGTTCTTC
TRBV29-1	-	TRBJ2-7	few	CSVEGITGYEQYF	TGCAGCGTTGAGGGAATTACAGGGTACGAGCAGTACTTC
TRBV23-1	TRBD2	TRBJ2-1	few	CATGGPTSGTLSSYNEQFF	TGCGCCACCGGAGGGCCGACTAGCGGGACCTTAAGCTCCTACAATGAGCAGTTCTTC
TRBV5-1	TRBD1	TRBJ1-2	-	CASSPRDSLFCTF	TGCGCCAGCAGCCCTCGGGACAGCCTTTTCTGCACCTTC
TRBV14	-	TRBJ1-3	few	CASSQRHILSGNTIYF	TGTGCCAGCAGCCAGAGACACATACTCTCTGGAAACACCATATATTTT
TRBV18	-	TRBJ2-7	many	CASSPRQDVSEQYF	TGTGCCAGCTCACCGAGACAGGACGTCAGCGAGCAGTACTTC
TRBV27	TRBD2	TRBJ2-7	-	CASSFLRTSGDEQYF	TGTGCCAGCAGTTTCCTAAGGACTAGCGGCGACGAGCAGTACTTC
TRBV20-1	-	TRBJ2-2	few	CSARDPRASPGELFF	TGCAGTGCTAGAGATCCACGGGCTAGCCCCGGGGAGCTGTTTTTT
TRBV20-1	-	TRBJ2-1	-	CSALGQHHYNEQFF	TGCAGTGCTCTTGGACAGCATCACTACAATGAGCAGTTCTTC
TRBV11-2	-	TRBJ2-7	-	CASSMEKVATYEQYF	TGTGCCAGCAGCATGGAAAAAGTAGCCACCTACGAGCAGTACTTC